The clone carrying this T cell receptor (beta chain) was picked up a small number of times. This record comes from a study of T cell repertoires in cytomegalovirus infection. Trimming cost V 0 bases and J 4 bases; bases outside gene matches: 5. Germline CDR1 reads DFQATT; CDR2 reads SNEGSKA (reference sequence). The CDR3 contains 16 residues. MiXCR, applied by TCRdb to the reads, yields one record per CDR3 protein. Among 350,000 to 550,000 distinct CDR3 sequences listed, approximately 30% were seen once. The clonotype originates from a human donor in good health (CMV status not recorded). Some clones in this sample may be carry-over from other donors' samples. J is TRBJ2-1 and V is TRBV20-1, with 11 positions matching TRBD2. Specimen: PBMCs. For the CDR3, the DNA is TGCAGTGCTAGAGATATTAGCGGGGGGGCGTACAATGAGCAGTTCTTC. This codes for CSARDISGGAYNEQFF.